These 6 T cell receptor beta chains originate from one sample sequenced in a study of cytomegalovirus exposure and HLA in healthy donors. Amplification used 60 Vbeta primers and 13 Jbeta primers. Produced via immunoSEQ multiplex PCR; TCRdb's table is partial and in-frame only. The sample consists of fewer than 150,000 clones, about 80% of them appearing once. The specimen was PBMCs. The receptor set was obtained from a man younger than 45 in good health and CMV-seronegative.

DNA of the CDR3: TGTGCCAGCAGTTTAGCTGGGGCGGGAGCAGATACGCAGTATTTT. It specifies CASSLAGAGADTQYF. V usage is TRBV28 and J usage is TRBJ2-3; TRBD2 matches 7 bases. Germline V gene sequence: CDR1 MDHEN, CDR2 SYDVKM. After removal of 2 bases from V and 4 bases from J, the junction contained 6 bases not matched to a gene. This CDR3 spans 15 amino acids. The full variable domain, with the rest looked up from reference TRBV28 and TRBJ2-3, is DVKVTQSSRYLVKRTGEKVFLECVQDMDHENMFWYRQDPGLGLRLIYFSYDVKMKEKGDIPEGYSVSREKKERFSLILESASTNQTSMYLCASSLAGAGADTQYFGPGTRLTVL.

The chain recombines TRBV29-1 with TRBJ1-5, with D possibly matching TRBD1 (5 bases). V lost 0 bases, J lost 11 bases, and 11 bases lay in between. Germline V gene data show CDR1 as SQVTM and CDR2 as ANQGSEA. The CDR3 consists of 12 residues. CDR3 bases: TGCAGCGTTGAAGATCCCGGGGGAGCCCAGCATTTT. It translates to CSVEDPGGAQHF.

The chain uses TRBV19 and TRBJ1-4; D is unresolved. This CDR3 is built from 15 residues. Trimming removed 7 bases from V and 0 bases from J, with 12 bases in between. CDR1 and CDR2 from the germline V gene are LNHDA and SQIVND (reference sequence). CDR3 protein: CASTGARATNEKLFF. CDR3 DNA: TGTGCCAGTACGGGAGCAAGGGCAACTAATGAAAAACTGTTTTTT. The full variable domain, completed using reference TRBV19 and TRBJ1-4, is DGGITQSPKYLFRKEGQNVTLSCEQNLNHDAMYWYRQDPGQGLRLIYYSQIVNDFQKGDIAEGYSVSREKKESFPLTVTSAQKNPTAFYLCASTGARATNEKLFFGSGTQLSVL.

The CDR3 region is CASRERSDRETQYF. The CDR3 DNA follows: TGTGCCAGCAGGGAAAGATCGGACAGAGAGACCCAGTACTTC. The V and J genes are TRBV2 and TRBJ2-5; the D gene is possibly TRBD1 (6 bases). V was shortened by 6 bases and J by 4 bases, with 15 bases between the two germline ends. This CDR3 is 14 amino acids long. CDR1 and CDR2 (germline): SNHLY, FYNNEI. Variable domain in full (rest from reference TRBV2 and TRBJ2-5): EPEVTQTPSHQVTQMGQEVILRCVPISNHLYFYWYRQILGQKVEFLVSFYNNEISEKSEIFDDQFSVERPDGSNFTLKIRSTKLEDSAMYFCASRERSDRETQYFGPGTRLLVL.

The chain is built from TRBV15 and TRBJ2-3; D may be TRBD1 (5 bases). Trimming took 6 bases from V and 2 from J, leaving 9 bases between them. This CDR3 contains 13 residues. Germline values: CDR1 LNHNV, CDR2 YYDKDF (reference sequence). CDR3: CATRDSLTDTQYF. The DNA for the CDR3 is TGTGCCACCAGAGACAGCCTCACAGATACGCAGTATTTT.

V gene TRBV5-4 combines with J gene TRBJ2-5, with 7 bases identical to TRBD1. CDR1 and CDR2 from the germline V gene are SGHNT and YYREEE (reference sequence). V lost 4 bases to trimming and J lost 0 bases; unmatched junction nucleotides: 12. The CDR3 is 17 residues long. The DNA for the CDR3 is TGTGCCAGCAGCCCCCTACAGGGGACAGCGTACCAAGAGACCCAGTACTTC. Translating gives CASSPLQGTAYQETQYF.